This T cell receptor (beta chain) was observed in a study of cytomegalovirus exposure and HLA in healthy donors. Overall study context: About 85 million unique TCR sequences came from HLA-typed donors in an early release.

Study-level points and caveats: Researchers counted about 150 TCR beta chains as cytomegalovirus-associated. According to a later analysis, donors in an Asian-associated ancestry cluster reportedly had fewer N-insertions than the roughly 660-donor mean.

This clone was counted a single time. Its antigen remains unknown. PCR used 60 Vbeta primers and 13 Jbeta primers. Profiled with immunoSEQ multiplex PCR; TCRdb holds only in-frame clones, not every one. The sample holds more than 150,000 clones, 80% to 90% seen once. The germline V gene encodes CDR1 GTSNPN and CDR2 SVGIG (reference sequence). The CDR3 has 14 residues. V lost 1 base to trimming and J lost 3 bases; unmatched junction nucleotides: 4. The sequence derives from a man aged 18-30 years in good health and CMV-seropositive. Sequencing was done on a sample of PBMCs. The chain combines TRBV30 with TRBJ2-5; 8 bases align to TRBD1. CDR3 loop: CAWSGAGGEETQYF. CDR3 nucleotide sequence: TGTGCCTGGAGTGGGGCAGGGGGCGAAGAGACCCAGTACTTC. Full variable domain (missing parts from reference TRBV30 and TRBJ2-5): SQTIHQWPATLVQPVGSPLSLECTVEGTSNPNLYWYRQAAGRGLQLLFYSVGIGQISSEVPQNLSASRPQDRQFILSSKKLLLSDSGFYLCAWSGAGGEETQYFGPGTRLLVL.